These 7 T cell receptor beta chains share one sample of origin, sequenced in a study of control samples from healthy donors and cancer patients. Using immunoSEQ multiplex PCR, the repertoire was profiled, and TCRdb retains in-frame clones only, with some absent. In the table there are 50,000 to 55,000 clones, 85% to 95% of which are singletons. Source material: blood. These receptor sequences come from a man aged 25 to 40 in good health.

This chain joins TRBV28 and TRBJ1-2; 10 positions match TRBD1. The ends lost 3 bases at V and 5 bases at J; junction bases unmatched: 6. The CDR3 runs to 15 residues. CDR1 and CDR2 from the germline V gene are MDHEN and SYDVKM. CDR3 protein: CASSFPTGGPYGYTF. CDR3 in DNA: TGTGCCAGCAGTTTCCCGACAGGGGGCCCTTATGGCTACACCTTC.

J is TRBJ1-1 and V is TRBV7-3, with a weak D call TRBD1 (5 bases). This CDR3 has 13 residues. V lost 0 bases to trimming and J lost 11 bases, with 13 bases between them. Germline V gene data show CDR1 as SGHTA and CDR2 as FQGTGA. CDR3 in DNA: TGTGCCAGCAGCTTAACAGGTCAGGGTATGGCTTTCTTT. As protein: CASSLTGQGMAFF.

As concerns this clone: This sample includes further DNA sequences coding for the same CDR3. The chain couples TRBV28 to TRBJ1-1; 7 bases are a match to TRBD1. The CDR3 extends over 15 amino acids. CDR1 and CDR2 (germline): MDHEN, SYDVKM. V shed 5 bases, J shed 5 bases, and the junction held 11 bases outside the gene matches. The CDR3 sequence: CASSLPGQAMTEAFF. CDR3 nucleotides: TGTGCCAGCAGTCTCCCCGGACAGGCGATGACTGAAGCTTTCTTT.

The V call is TRBV18, the J call TRBJ1-2; D is unclear. This CDR3 is built from 14 residues. Germline values: CDR1 KGHSH, CDR2 LQKENI. Trimming pared 3 bases from V and 7 bases from J, leaving 15 bases between. The CDR3 DNA reads TGTGCCAGCTCACCGCTCGGGCCTCTGGGTGGCTACACCTTC. It yields the protein CASSPLGPLGGYTF.

The V and J genes are TRBV10-3 and TRBJ2-6; 7 bases align to TRBD1. Germline CDR1 ENHRY, CDR2 SYGVKD. There are 14 residues in the CDR3. After removal of 10 bases from V and 2 bases from J, the junction contained 5 bases not matched to a gene. For the CDR3, the DNA is TGTGCCACAAGACAGGGAGCTGGGGCCAACGTCCTGACTTTC. Translating it yields CATRQGAGANVLTF.

The chain is built from TRBV18 and TRBJ2-2; the D gene is possibly TRBD1 (5 bases). Germline assignment: CDR1 KGHSH and CDR2 LQKENI. Trimming cost V 1 base and J 1 base, with 22 bases left between them. CDR3 size: 20 residues. CDR3 in DNA: TGTGCCAGCTCACCACTGGAACAACTTATCAGGGTACTGAACACCGGGGAGCTGTTTTTT. This encodes CASSPLEQLIRVLNTGELFF.

The chain uses TRBV15 and TRBJ2-2; D is perhaps TRBD2 (5 bases). The CDR3 totals 14 residues. Between the trimmed V and J ends, which lost 3 bases and 2 bases, there was a span of 7 bases. Germline V gene sequence: CDR1 LNHNV, CDR2 YYDKDF (reference sequence). CDR3 amino acids: CATSRTINTGELFF. CDR3 nucleotides: TGTGCCACCAGCAGGACTATTAACACCGGGGAGCTGTTTTTT.